This T cell receptor beta chain was sequenced for a study of blood T cell repertoires in COVID-19. Overall study: Sites across the United States, Italy and Spain contributed samples from acute and convalescent COVID-19. The cDNA or gDNA used as material had been derived from T cells, B-cell-depleted T cells, or PBMCs.

This clone occurred a few times. Authors' methods: Scientists estimated how many nucleated cells there were by amplifying reference gene primers. TCRdb's table, derived via immunoSEQ multiplex PCR, lists solely in-frame clones and lacks some. V, J and clone size were drawn from that table, and D and trimming were deduced from the DNA. The repertoire holds some 390,000 clones, 85% to 90% seen once, with around 3% in the top ten. The V end was cut by 3 bases, the J end by 6 bases, with 11 bases between. Germline values: CDR1 LNHDA, CDR2 SQIVND (reference sequence). CDR3 length: 13 residues. Specimen: peripheral blood. The chain has TRBV19 and TRBJ1-1; possibly TRBD1 for D (5 bases). This clonotype was sampled from a human donor in a cohort sampled during active COVID-19. This CDR3 is CASSIAGMAEAFF. DNA of the CDR3: TGTGCCAGTAGTATCGCAGGGATGGCTGAAGCTTTCTTT.